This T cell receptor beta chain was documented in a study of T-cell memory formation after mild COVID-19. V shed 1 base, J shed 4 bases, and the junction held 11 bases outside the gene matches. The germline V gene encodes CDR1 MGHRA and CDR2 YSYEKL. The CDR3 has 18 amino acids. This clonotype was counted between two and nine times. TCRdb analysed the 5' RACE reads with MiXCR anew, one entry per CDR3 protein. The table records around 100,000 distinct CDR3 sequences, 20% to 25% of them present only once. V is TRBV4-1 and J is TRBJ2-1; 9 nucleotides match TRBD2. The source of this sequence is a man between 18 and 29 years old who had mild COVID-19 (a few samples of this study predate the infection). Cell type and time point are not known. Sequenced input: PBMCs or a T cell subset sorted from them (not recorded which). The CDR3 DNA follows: TGCGCCAGCAGCCAAGTCGGGGCGGGGGGGCGGATTTACAATGAGCAGTTCTTC. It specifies CASSQVGAGGRIYNEQFF.